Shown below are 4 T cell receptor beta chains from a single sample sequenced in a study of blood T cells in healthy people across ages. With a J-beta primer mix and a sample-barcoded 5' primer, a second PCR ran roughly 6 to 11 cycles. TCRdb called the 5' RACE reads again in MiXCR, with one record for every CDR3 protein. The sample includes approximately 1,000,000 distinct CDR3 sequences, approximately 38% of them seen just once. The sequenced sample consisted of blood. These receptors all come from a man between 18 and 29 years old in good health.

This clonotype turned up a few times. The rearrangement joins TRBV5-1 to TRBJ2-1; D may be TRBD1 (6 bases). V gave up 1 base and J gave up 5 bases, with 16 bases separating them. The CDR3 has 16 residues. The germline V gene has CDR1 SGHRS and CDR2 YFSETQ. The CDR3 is CASSLRMRTANNEQFF. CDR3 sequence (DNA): TGCGCCAGCAGCTTGAGAATGAGGACAGCGAACAATGAGCAGTTCTTC.

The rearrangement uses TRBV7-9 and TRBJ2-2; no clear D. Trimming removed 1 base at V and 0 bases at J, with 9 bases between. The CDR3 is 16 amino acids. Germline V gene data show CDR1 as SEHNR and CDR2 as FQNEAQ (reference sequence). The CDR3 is CASSLGSRPNTGELFF. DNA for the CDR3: TGTGCCAGCAGCTTAGGGTCCAGGCCGAACACCGGGGAGCTGTTTTTT. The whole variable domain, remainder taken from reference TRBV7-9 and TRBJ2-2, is DTGVSQNPRHKITKRGQNVTFRCDPISEHNRLYWYRQTLGQGPEFLTYFQNEAQLEKSRLLSDRFSAERPKGSFSTLEIQRTEQGDSAMYLCASSLGSRPNTGELFFGEGSRLTVL.

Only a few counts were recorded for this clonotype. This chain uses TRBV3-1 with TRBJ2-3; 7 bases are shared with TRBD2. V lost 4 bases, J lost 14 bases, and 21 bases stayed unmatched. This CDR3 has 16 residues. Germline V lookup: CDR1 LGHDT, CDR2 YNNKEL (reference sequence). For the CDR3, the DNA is TGTGCCAGCAGCCCAATAGCGGGTTTTTATACAGCAAACCCGTATTTT. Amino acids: CASSPIAGFYTANPYF.

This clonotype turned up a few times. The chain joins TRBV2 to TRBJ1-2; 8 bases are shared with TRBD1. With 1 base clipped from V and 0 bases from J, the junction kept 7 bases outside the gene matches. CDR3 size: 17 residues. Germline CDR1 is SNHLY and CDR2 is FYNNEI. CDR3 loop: CASSEEGDRTANYGYTF. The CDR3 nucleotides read TGTGCCAGCAGTGAAGAGGGGGACAGGACAGCTAACTATGGCTACACCTTC.